The rows below give T cell receptor beta chains drawn from one sample of a study of blood T cell repertoires in COVID-19. The repertoire was sequenced with immunoSEQ multiplex PCR; TCRdb's copy has only in-frame clones and lacks some. This sample has almost 400,000 clones; 70% to 90% occur once, and the top ten carry approximately 1%. The material sequenced was PBMCs or T cells enriched from blood (not recorded which). The receptors derive from a woman in her 30s with acute COVID-19. CDR3s include the opening cysteine and the closing phenylalanine or tryptophan. A D gene is named only where the DNA matches it firmly. Clone size appears in some rows only: once, few, many, or a class for an expanded clone.

TRBV6-4	TRBJ2-3	TRBD2	.	TGTGCCAGCAGTGACCAACTAGCGGGGGGCACAGATACGCAGTATTTT	CASSDQLAGGTDTQYF
TRBV5-6	TRBJ1-2	TRBD1	few	TGTGCCAGCAGCTTGGGGGGACAGGGCTACACCTTC	CASSLGGQGYTF
TRBV11-1	TRBJ2-7	.	.	TGTGCCAGCAGCTCGAGGAGCTCCTACGAGCAGTACTTC	CASSSRSSYEQYF
TRBV24-1	TRBJ1-2	.	.	TGTGCCACCAGTGATCCGACGGGGAACTATGGCTACACCTTC	CATSDPTGNYGYTF
TRBV20-1	TRBJ1-6	.	.	TGCAGTGCTAGTTCTTGGGGGGGGCCTAATTCACCCCTCCACTTT	CSASSWGGPNSPLHF
TRBV6-5	TRBJ2-7	.	.	TGTGCCAGCAGGCCTACAGGGTCGGGGGAGCAGTACTTC	CASRPTGSGEQYF
TRBV24-1	TRBJ2-2	.	.	TGTGCCACCAGTGACCACAGGAGCGGGTCCGGGGAGCTGTTTTTT	CATSDHRSGSGELFF
TRBV18	TRBJ2-5	TRBD1	.	TGTGCCAGCTCGCAGACAGGGTGGGAGACCCAGTACTTC	CASSQTGWETQYF
TRBV7-2	TRBJ2-5	TRBD2	.	TGTGCCAGCAGCTGGACTAGCGGGGGTGAGAAAGAGACCCAGTACTTC	CASSWTSGGEKETQYF
TRBV7-2	TRBJ1-3	TRBD1	.	TGTGCCAGCAGCTCATACGGGACAGCTGGAAACACCATATATTTT	CASSSYGTAGNTIYF
TRBV7-9	TRBJ2-1	.	.	TGTGCCAGCAGCTCAGGACAGTCCAATGAGCAGTTCTTC	CASSSGQSNEQFF
TRBV29-1	TRBJ2-3	.	.	TGCAGCGTTGATGACGGGAGCACAGATACGCAGTATTTT	CSVDDGSTDTQYF
TRBV6-5	TRBJ1-2	TRBD1	.	TGTGCCAGCAGGGGGACAGGAGTTAATGGCTACACCTTC	CASRGTGVNGYTF
TRBV5-1	TRBJ1-1	.	.	TGCGCCAGCAGCTTGGAAGGGGTTCGCACTGAAGCTTTCTTT	CASSLEGVRTEAFF
TRBV9	TRBJ1-2	.	.	TGTGCCAGCAGCCCACCAGCGGCTAACTATGGCTACACCTTC	CASSPPAANYGYTF
TRBV7-9	TRBJ1-1	.	.	TGTGCCAGCAGCGCCGCAGGGTGGACTGAAGCTTTCTTT	CASSAAGWTEAFF
TRBV28	TRBJ2-7	TRBD2	.	TGTGCCAGCAGTTTACTAGGCGGGGGCTCCTACGAGCAGTACTTC	CASSLLGGGSYEQYF
TRBV28	TRBJ2-3	TRBD2	.	TGTGCCAGCAGTTACCCCGTTACTAGCGGGGGCCCCGGTGTGGATACGCAGTATTTT	CASSYPVTSGGPGVDTQYF
TRBV7-3	TRBJ2-2	.	.	TGTGCCAGCAGCTTAAATCCAGGCTGGGCCGGGGAGCTGTTTTTT	CASSLNPGWAGELFF
TRBV9	TRBJ1-1	.	.	TGTGCCAGCAGTACTCTGGGGGGTGAAGCTTTCTTT	CASSTLGGEAFF
TRBV2	TRBJ1-4	.	.	TGTGCCAGCGGCCCCAGACTTGAAAAACTGTTTTTT	CASGPRLEKLFF
TRBV27	TRBJ2-7	TRBD1	once	TGTGCCAGCAGTACCCCGGGACAGGGGAGTTCCTACGAGCAGTACTTC	CASSTPGQGSSYEQYF
TRBV7-9	TRBJ2-1	.	.	TGTGCCAGCAGCTTAGTCGATTATGGGCAGAATGAGCAGTTCTTC	CASSLVDYGQNEQFF
TRBV20-1	TRBJ1-5	.	.	TGCAGTGCTATTGAGCCCGGGGCCCAGCATTTT	CSAIEPGAQHF
TRBV5-1	TRBJ2-1	TRBD1	.	TGCGCCAGCAGCCGAACAGGGGACAATGAGCAGTTCTTC	CASSRTGDNEQFF